The 22 T cell receptor beta chains presented below share a single source sample, sequenced in a study of shared clonotypes between healthy human individuals. TCRdb's copy holds only in-frame clones and misses some; the assay was immunoSEQ multiplex PCR. The sample lists about 470,000 clones; about 76% were seen once. Sequencing was performed on PBMCs. The receptor set was obtained from a woman between 40 and 50 years old in good health. Some clones in this sample may be carry-over from other donors' samples.

In this sample, this clone is medium-sized (0.01 to 0.1%). Other DNA sequences in this sample translate to the same CDR3. The chain has TRBV6-1 and TRBJ2-7; possible D gene TRBD1, 5 bases. CDR1 and CDR2 (germline): MNHNS, SASEGT. The ends were cut back, 3 bases at V and 6 bases at J, with 15 bases in the middle. This CDR3 is 14 amino acids long. The CDR3 spells CASSDKGSPSEQYF. The CDR3 DNA reads as TGTGCCAGCAGTGACAAGGGGTCCCCCTCCGAGCAGTACTTC.

On this clone itself: A read error may explain this, as a much larger clone is one base away. This chain connects TRBV4-3 to TRBJ2-1, with TRBD2 matching over 10 bases. V gave up 4 bases and J gave up 4 bases; unmatched junction bases: 7. Germline CDR1 LGHNA, CDR2 YSLEER. The CDR3 runs 16 residues. The CDR3 DNA follows: TGCGCCAGCAGCCGAGGGGCTAGCGGGGGATACAATGAGCAGTTCTTC. It is translated as CASSRGASGGYNEQFF.

This sequence joins TRBV4-2 and TRBJ2-7, with TRBD1 identical over 9 bases. V lost 0 bases, J lost 1 base, and 4 bases stayed unmatched. The germline V gene has CDR1 LGHNA and CDR2 YNFKEQ. The CDR3 runs to 16 residues. The CDR3 protein is CASSQDQGTGSYEQYF. Here the CDR3 DNA reads TGTGCCAGCAGCCAAGATCAGGGGACAGGGTCCTACGAGCAGTACTTC.

The rearrangement uses TRBV29-1 and TRBJ2-5, with D perhaps matching TRBD2 (6 bases). The CDR3 loop spans 14 amino acids. Looked up from germline, CDR1 is SQVTM and CDR2 is ANQGSEA. Trimming removed 2 bases at V and 5 bases at J, with 15 bases between. CDR3 residues: CSVEHNYAGETQYF. In nucleotides, the CDR3 is TGCAGCGTTGAACATAACTATGCGGGGGAGACCCAGTACTTC.

The rearrangement joins TRBV30 to TRBJ1-3; 8 bases fit TRBD1. The germline V gene encodes CDR1 GTSNPN and CDR2 SVGIG (reference sequence). The CDR3 runs to 14 residues. V gave up 4 bases and J gave up 2 bases; unmatched junction bases: 4. CDR3 DNA: TGTGCCTGGACCAGGGGGCAGGCTGGAAACACCATATATTTT. This encodes CAWTRGQAGNTIYF.

V and J are TRBV23-1 and TRBJ2-7; 11 bases match TRBD1. TRBV23-1 is assigned to the ORF class and has an uncertain function. CDR3 length: 16 residues. The ends lost 0 bases at V and 6 bases at J; junction bases unmatched: 7. The DNA of the CDR3 is TGCGCCAGCAGTCAATCGGACAGGGGGCGTGAAGGCGAGCAGTACTTC. It specifies CASSQSDRGREGEQYF.

In its sample, this clone was seen once. The chain uses TRBV5-1 and TRBJ2-2; maybe TRBD1 (7 bases). The V gene lost 3 bases and the J gene lost 4 bases, with 16 bases spanning the gap. This CDR3 comprises 16 residues. Germline V gene sequence: CDR1 SGHRS, CDR2 YFSETQ. DNA for the CDR3: TGCGCCAGCAGCTCGCCCAGACAGGGAGGCACCGGGGAGCTGTTTTTT. It specifies CASSSPRQGGTGELFF.

The chain uses TRBV25-1 and TRBJ2-3; D remains unclear. The germline V gene has CDR1 MGHDK and CDR2 SYGVNS. Trimming removed 1 base from V and 4 bases from J, with 6 bases in between. CDR3 size: 13 residues. The CDR3 region has the DNA TGTGCCAGCAGTGAATTTATGGCAGATACGCAGTATTTT. Residues: CASSEFMADTQYF. Filled out from reference TRBV25-1 and TRBJ2-3, the complete variable domain reads EADIYQTPRYLVIGTGKKITLECSQTMGHDKMYWYQQDPGMELHLIHYSYGVNSTEKGDLSSESTVSRIRTEHFPLTLESARPSHTSQYLCASSEFMADTQYFGPGTRLTVL.

This clone was picked up a small number of times. Other DNA sequences in this sample translate to the same CDR3. The gene calls are TRBV19 and TRBJ2-2, with D perhaps matching TRBD2 (6 bases). The germline gives CDR1 LNHDA, CDR2 SQIVND (reference sequence). Trimming left V 2 bases short and J 7 bases short, with 8 bases between. This CDR3 has 13 amino acids. CDR3 in DNA: TGTGCCAGTAGTATATTGGGAGGCGGGGAGCTGTTTTTT. Its protein is CASSILGGGELFF.

The chain couples TRBV28 to TRBJ1-4; 8 positions match TRBD1. Germline V gene lookup returns CDR1 MDHEN and CDR2 SYDVKM. The CDR3 has 16 residues. Losses at the gene ends were 5 bases for V and 4 bases for J; bases not matched to a gene: 9. The CDR3 nucleotides read TGTGCCAGCAGTAAGCGCCGGACAGGGCTTAATGAAAAACTGTTTTTT. This gives the protein CASSKRRTGLNEKLFF.

The chain combines TRBV19 with TRBJ2-7; no firm D call. The CDR3 extends over 14 amino acids. The germline CDR1 and CDR2 sequences are LNHDA and SQIVND (reference sequence). Between the trimmed V and J ends, which lost 9 bases and 0 bases, there was a span of 15 bases. CDR3 DNA sequence: TGTGCCAGGGCCGGCCTGAGGAGCTCCTACGAGCAGTACTTC. Translating it yields CARAGLRSSYEQYF. Based on the CDR3 plus reference TRBV19 and TRBJ2-7, the full variable domain is DGGITQSPKYLFRKEGQNVTLSCEQNLNHDAMYWYRQDPGQGLRLIYYSQIVNDFQKGDIAEGYSVSREKKESFPLTVTSAQKNPTAFYLCARAGLRSSYEQYFGPGTRLTVT.

This clone was seen more than once but under ten times. This rearrangement joins TRBV28 to TRBJ1-3; D is undetermined. The CDR3 has 14 residues. Germline assignment: CDR1 MDHEN and CDR2 SYDVKM. V lost 6 bases and J lost 7, with 16 bases in between. In DNA form, the CDR3 reads TGTGCCAGCAGCAACCTGAGAGAGGCGAACACCATATATTTT. It translates to CASSNLREANTIYF. Using reference TRBV28 and TRBJ1-3 for the parts outside the CDR3, the full variable domain is DVKVTQSSRYLVKRTGEKVFLECVQDMDHENMFWYRQDPGLGLRLIYFSYDVKMKEKGDIPEGYSVSREKKERFSLILESASTNQTSMYLCASSNLREANTIYFGEGSWLTVV.

The count of this clone is one. V gene TRBV15 combines with J gene TRBJ2-2; D gene unclear. The CDR3 is 15 amino acids. The ends were cut back, 1 base at V and 0 bases at J, with 6 bases in the middle. Germline CDR1 and CDR2: LNHNV and YYDKDF (reference sequence). The CDR3 coding sequence is TGTGCCACCAGCAGAGGAACGGCGAACACCGGGGAGCTGTTTTTT. This gives the protein CATSRGTANTGELFF.

This clone was seen many times. The V gene is TRBV19, the J gene TRBJ1-5; D gene uncertain. Germline lookup yields CDR1 LNHDA and CDR2 SQIVND (reference sequence). The V and J ends lost 7 bases and 2 bases respectively, with 12 bases between them. This CDR3 comprises 14 residues. The CDR3 sequence: CASNPRRGNQPQHF. The CDR3 DNA sequence: TGTGCCAGTAACCCACGTCGGGGCAATCAGCCCCAGCATTTT. The variable domain in full, completed from reference TRBV19 and TRBJ1-5, reads DGGITQSPKYLFRKEGQNVTLSCEQNLNHDAMYWYRQDPGQGLRLIYYSQIVNDFQKGDIAEGYSVSREKKESFPLTVTSAQKNPTAFYLCASNPRRGNQPQHFGDGTRLSIL.

This clone has at least ten counts. This chain joins TRBV7-3 and TRBJ2-2; D may be TRBD1 or TRBD2 (5 bases each). The CDR3 contains 14 residues. V lost 3 bases and J 3 bases, leaving 8 bases between the germline ends. Germline CDR1 reads SGHTA; CDR2 reads FQGTGA. The CDR3 DNA follows: TGTGCCAGCAGCTTGGGGGTCGACACCGGGGAGCTGTTTTTT. Translating it yields CASSLGVDTGELFF.

The chain joins TRBV4-1 to TRBJ1-5; no clear D. Germline values: CDR1 MGHRA, CDR2 YSYEKL. CDR3 length: 17 residues. V lost 0 bases, J lost 0 bases, and 12 bases lay in between. The DNA of the CDR3 is TGCGCCAGCAGCCAAGATTCTGTCGCCACTAGCAATCAGCCCCAGCATTTT. Translation: CASSQDSVATSNQPQHF.

The V gene is TRBV6-5, the J gene TRBJ2-5, with TRBD1 matching over 9 bases. The CDR3 runs 13 residues. The V and J ends lost 6 bases and 5 bases, in that order; junction bases with no gene match: 4. Germline V gene lookup returns CDR1 MNHEY and CDR2 SVGAGI. CDR3 sequence (DNA): TGTGCCAGCAGGCGGACAGGGGTGGAGACCCAGTACTTC. Translated, it gives CASRRTGVETQYF.

This sequence joins TRBV6-1 and TRBJ2-7, with D possibly matching TRBD2 (6 bases). Trimming removed 5 bases at V and 4 bases at J, with 15 bases between. The CDR3 runs to 14 residues. The germline V gene has CDR1 MNHNS and CDR2 SASEGT. In DNA, the CDR3 is TGTGCCAGCAGTTATCGGGAGTCTTATTACGAGCAGTACTTC. Translated, it gives CASSYRESYYEQYF.

The chain recombines TRBV27 with TRBJ1-1; 8 bases line up with TRBD1. There are 17 residues in the CDR3. V was clipped by 5 bases and J by 0 bases; unmatched bases: 11. Germline CDR1 is MNHEY and CDR2 is SMNVEV (reference sequence). CDR3 bases: TGTGCCAGCAGTATAAGCAGGGGGCCGGCTTTGAACACTGAAGCTTTCTTT. Translation: CASSISRGPALNTEAFF.

The genes are TRBV28 and TRBJ2-5, with 10 nucleotides matching TRBD2. The DNA end lines up better with TRBJ2-7; the J call may be wrong. The CDR3 extends over 14 amino acids. The germline gives CDR1 MDHEN, CDR2 SYDVKM. CDR3 loop: CASSPGTSVYEQYF. The CDR3 DNA follows: TGTGCCAGCAGCCCCGGGACTAGCGTCTACGAGCAGTACTTC.

This chain connects TRBV28 to TRBJ1-1; unclear D gene. This CDR3 is 13 amino acids long. CDR1 MDHEN and CDR2 SYDVKM come from the germline V gene. Trimming left V 0 bases short and J 4 bases short, with 6 bases between. Written as DNA, the CDR3 is TGTGCCAGCAGTTTATGGGCGAGCACTGAAGCTTTCTTT. This sequence encodes CASSLWASTEAFF.

The rearrangement links TRBV10-2 to TRBJ2-7; D unresolved. The CDR3 contains 13 residues. The germline V gene encodes CDR1 WSHSY and CDR2 SAAADI. V was cut by 0 bases and J by 4 bases, with 7 bases left in between. In DNA form, the CDR3 reads TGCGCCAGCAGTGAGTCGCAACGATACGAGCAGTACTTC. Translation gives CASSESQRYEQYF.